This T cell receptor beta chain was captured in a study of blood T cell repertoires in COVID-19 (TCRdb year 2020). About the investigation overall: Collaborator samples came from the United States, Italy and Spain and covered acute and convalescent phases of COVID-19. Sample metadata almost always included a de-identified subject ID, COVID-19 status, age in years and sex. The prospective study material was composed of cDNA or gDNA derived from T cells, B-cell-depleted T cells, or PBMCs. HLA class I and class II types, where available, came from metadata supplied by the sample provider rather than from assay-based typing. The dataset comprised deeply sampled blood TCRbeta repertoires from subjects exposed to, actively infected with, or recovered from COVID-19. A freely available public database, intended as a resource for researchers studying the immune response to SARS-CoV-2, is where the repertoires were released. The samples were drawn from two sources: the first 160 participants of the ongoing ImmuneRACE study, and 950 to 1,500 subjects contributed by 6 global collaborators.

One collaborating source in Seattle enrolled patients while the patients were actively infected and followed the patients over time throughout the course of disease. Each collaborating institution followed its own protocols to collect whole blood in K2EDTA tubes. For TCRbeta analysis, collaborators shipped samples in one of three forms: frozen whole blood, isolated PBMCs, or DNA extracted from either of those sample types. A note on this clone: Its antigen remains undetermined. It has no much larger one-base neighbor in the sample; base qualities were not kept.

General conclusions and limits of the study: The quantity of clinical and demographic metadata differed by source and by participant and was supplied without curation.

Reading the germline V gene gives CDR1 SGHVS and CDR2 FNYEAQ. The CDR3, cysteine through phenylalanine, is 14 amino acids long. CDR3 DNA is the only sequence kept; it has 42 bases, read in frame from the first base. V is shortened by 1 base, J by 4 bases, and the region joining them spans 10 bases. The immunoSEQ Assay, a bias-controlled multiplex PCR, was used to amplify TCRbeta CDR3 regions from genomic DNA. The paper's processing steps were these. The number of nucleated cells in each sample was estimated from the amplification of reference gene primers within the assay. To quantify the absolute abundance of each unique TCRbeta CDR3 rearrangement, sequence reads were collapsed and filtered. For each sample, productive Simpson clonality was calculated as the square root of Simpson's diversity index across productive rearrangements. Here the immuneACCESS table is served through TCRdb, limited to in-frame sequences with V and J called. Missing clones are a known gap in these copies; in checked studies unresolved V genes cover under half, and the rest lacks a known reason. Clone size and the V and J calls come from that table; the DNA yielded D and trimming. The sample table holds a few hundred thousand clones, of which almost 90% were seen once. Under 2.5% of the sample is held by the ten biggest clonotypes.

Sequences were obtained from peripheral blood. The sequence is built from TRBV7-6 and TRBJ1-1; TRBD1 might be the D gene, on 6 matching bases. This TCR came from a woman aged 55-75 years with COVID-19, enrolled during active disease. The CDR3: CASSLDTGSTEAFF. The sequenced DNA: TGTGCCAGCAGCTTAGACACAGGGAGCACTGAAGCTTTCTTT. The full variable domain, with segments outside the CDR3 supplied by the reference TRBV7-6 and TRBJ1-1 proteins, appears as GAGVSQSPRYKVTKRGQDVALRCDPISGHVSLYWYRQALGQGPEFLTYFNYEAQQDKSGLPNDRFSAERPEGSISTLTIQRTEQRDSAMYRCASSLDTGSTEAFFGQGTRLTVV.